This T cell receptor beta chain was sequenced in a study of T-cell reconstitution after alpha-beta-depleted transplantation in children. TCRbeta library construction was performed incorporating unique molecular identifiers. TCRdb called the PCR reads again in MiXCR, with one record for every CDR3 protein. The profile covers more than 450,000 distinct CDR3 sequences, with 18% appearing a single time and around 3.3% taken by the ten largest. After removal of 2 bases from V and 6 bases from J, the junction contained 4 bases not matched to a gene. The CDR3 extends over 14 amino acids. Germline V gene data show CDR1 as SGHRS and CDR2 as YFSETQ.

The chain uses TRBV5-1 and TRBJ2-2, with 7 bases identical to TRBD2. This specimen was PBMCs from the stem cell graft donor, taken from the stem cell graft. The TCR originated in a human donor who donated a stem cell graft to a child with acute lymphoblastic leukemia. CDR3 sequence: CASSFREGAGELFF. The CDR3 nucleotides are TGCGCCAGCAGCTTCAGGGAGGGCGCCGGGGAGCTGTTTTTT.